The 12 T cell receptor beta chains below all came from one sample that was sequenced in a study of T cell responses to AZD1222 COVID-19 vaccine. The data were produced by immunoSEQ multiplex PCR, yet TCRdb's version contains in-frame clones alone and is incomplete. Of about 120,000 clones in the sample, approximately 91% were seen once. The sample consisted of peripheral blood, taken 28 days after the second AZD1222 dose. Receptors were obtained from an adult who received the AZD1222 COVID-19 vaccine.

The gene calls are TRBV6-5 and TRBJ2-1; TRBD2 is a possible D gene (5 bases). The V and J ends lost 6 bases and 0 bases respectively, with 9 bases between them. The CDR3 has 14 amino acids. Germline CDR1 MNHEY, CDR2 SVGAGI. The CDR3 nucleotides are TGTGCCAGCAGAGCGGTGAGCTCCTACAATGAGCAGTTCTTC. Translated, it gives CASRAVSSYNEQFF.

The rearrangement joins TRBV29-1 to TRBJ1-2; D gene ambiguous. The V gene lost 5 bases and the J gene lost 1 base, with 14 bases spanning the gap. CDR1 and CDR2 from the germline V gene are SQVTM and ANQGSEA. This CDR3 contains 14 residues. CDR3 region: CSVKDDIFNYGYTF. The CDR3 region has the DNA TGCAGCGTTAAGGATGACATCTTTAACTATGGCTACACCTTC.

The chain uses TRBV9 and TRBJ1-4, with D possibly TRBD1 on 5 matching bases. Germline CDR1 is SGDLS and CDR2 is YYNGEE. This CDR3 region has 17 residues. V was trimmed by 0 bases and J by 0 bases, leaving 12 bases between them. DNA for the CDR3: TGTGCCAGCAGCGTAGGTGCTTGGGGGGCAACTAATGAAAAACTGTTTTTT. Its translation is CASSVGAWGATNEKLFF.

The rearrangement joins TRBV4-2 to TRBJ2-2; 9 bases are shared with TRBD1. CDR3 length equals 18 residues. Germline V gene data show CDR1 as LGHNA and CDR2 as YNFKEQ. Germline trimming cut 3 bases from V and 8 bases from J; bases unmatched to any gene: 16. Here the CDR3 DNA reads TGTGCCAGCAGCCATGATTCCCCGGACAGGGGTTTAGCTGGGGAGCTGTTTTTT. Residues: CASSHDSPDRGLAGELFF.

Details on this clone: A read error may account for a junction end that differs from germline. The V and J genes are TRBV15 and TRBJ1-5; possibly TRBD1 for D (5 bases). This CDR3 comprises 13 residues. CDR1 is LNHNV and CDR2 is YYDKDF in the germline V gene (reference sequence). CDR3 bases: TGTGCCTCCAGTTGGGGGAGCAATCAGCCCCAGCATTTT. Amino acids: CASSWGSNQPQHF.

The chain combines TRBV6-5 with TRBJ1-1, with TRBD1 matching over 9 bases. CDR1 and CDR2 (germline): MNHEY, SVGAGI. This CDR3 comprises 14 residues. V was clipped by 6 bases and J by 1 base; unmatched bases: 3. CDR3 protein: CASRGQGANTEAFF. The CDR3 DNA is TGTGCCAGCAGGGGACAGGGAGCGAACACTGAAGCTTTCTTT.

The chain links TRBV10-3 to TRBJ2-7; TRBD2 matches at 7 bases. CDR3 size: 14 residues. The J segment lost 3 bases and the V segment lost 4 bases, leaving 6 bases of the junction unmatched. Germline CDR1 ENHRY, CDR2 SYGVKD. The CDR3 sequence is CAISVGTNRYEQYF. For the CDR3, the DNA is TGTGCCATCAGTGTTGGGACTAACCGCTACGAGCAGTACTTC.

This chain's CDR3 is CASSRSIQGTGANVLTF. The CDR3 nucleotides read TGCGCCAGCAGCCGTTCCATACAGGGAACTGGGGCCAACGTCCTGACTTTC. The V and J genes are TRBV5-1 and TRBJ2-6; D is possibly TRBD1 (6 bases). The length of the CDR3 is 17 residues. V was trimmed by 4 bases and J by 2 bases, leaving 16 bases between them. The germline V gene has CDR1 SGHRS and CDR2 YFSETQ.

The rearrangement uses TRBV5-5 and TRBJ2-3; 9 bases fit TRBD1. Losses at the gene ends were 0 bases for V and 3 bases for J; bases not matched to a gene: 5. The CDR3 consists of 16 residues. Per the germline V gene, CDR1 is SGHKS and CDR2 is YYEKEE (reference sequence). CDR3 amino acids: CASSLGGQGPTDTQYF. The DNA for the CDR3 is TGTGCCAGCAGCTTGGGGGGACAGGGTCCTACAGATACGCAGTATTTT. The complete variable domain, with remaining parts taken from reference TRBV5-5 and TRBJ2-3, reads DAGVTQSPTHLIKTRGQQVTLRCSPISGHKSVSWYQQVLGQGPQFIFQYYEKEERGRGNFPDRFSARQFPNYSSELNVNALLLGDSALYLCASSLGGQGPTDTQYFGPGTRLTVL.

The genes are TRBV5-1 and TRBJ1-3, with TRBD1 identical over 9 bases. With V trimmed by 4 bases and J by 6 bases, 5 bases remained unmatched. Germline lookup yields CDR1 SGHRS and CDR2 YFSETQ. The CDR3 consists of 14 residues. CDR3 amino acids: CASSPGQGLNTIYF. The DNA for the CDR3 is TGCGCCAGCAGCCCTGGACAGGGGTTAAACACCATATATTTT.

The gene calls are TRBV29-1 and TRBJ2-7, with 13 bases fitting TRBD2. CDR3 length equals 13 residues. Looked up from germline, CDR1 is SQVTM and CDR2 is ANQGSEA. V shed 7 bases, J shed 4 bases, and the junction held 4 bases outside the gene matches. The CDR3 DNA sequence: TGCAGCGCCACTAGCGGGAGGGCTTACGAGCAGTACTTC. It is translated as CSATSGRAYEQYF.

This chain links TRBV5-4 with TRBJ2-7; D not certain. Trimming removed 4 bases from V and 5 bases from J, with 16 bases in between. CDR3 size: 14 residues. Germline lookup yields CDR1 SGHNT and CDR2 YYREEE (reference sequence). The CDR3 DNA follows: TGTGCCAGCAGCCCAACCGGTGGTAAGGACGAGCAGTACTTC. Amino acids: CASSPTGGKDEQYF.